This T cell receptor (beta chain) stems from a study of T cell repertoires in cytomegalovirus infection (dated by TCRdb to between 2017 and 2020). Background for the entire study: Recently identified HLA-C-restricted CMV epitopes, whose presentation resists viral immunomodulation, were targeted by peptide stimulations together with well-studied HLA-B-restricted epitopes. The HLA type of each donor mattered for the analysis, because public TCR beta signatures pointed to carriage of CMV infection along with the matching HLA type. What the authors observed across the whole study: Carriers of CMV infection plus the relevant HLA type were discriminated by the cumulative frequency of public TCR beta family members in the study cohort and in an independent roughly 400-donor cohort. The ex vivo response was dominated by HLA-C-restricted CMV-specific TCR beta clonotypes, which also provided the single most frequent clonotype in two of eight donors.

The treatment or condition tag for this specimen amounts to: in vitro stimulation with specific CMV peptide epitopes to enrich CMV-specific T cells. Notes on this clonotype: This clone's antigen is unknown. Base quality data are lacking; no much larger clone is found one base away.

The data were produced on an Illumina HiSeq 1500. Using fastp at Q25 and MiXCR, TCRdb reprocessed the public reads and kept productive beta chains. A single entry per CDR3 protein holds the most common genes and DNA from its merged rows. For this sample the table gives around 710,000 distinct CDR3 sequences, of which 29% were detected only once. Less than 15% of the sample rests with the top ten. The sample in question was cultured CD8+ T cells from PBMCs, obtained from culture after CMV antigen stimulation. The source of this sequence is a human donor in good health (CMV status not recorded). Some clones in this sample may be carry-over from other donors' samples.

The nucleotide sequence reads TGTGCCAGCAGTTGGGAGGCAACTAATGAAAAACTGTTTTTT. Its protein product is CASSWEATNEKLFF. Recombination linked TRBV6-2 or TRBV6-3 to TRBJ1-4, with no D gene named confidently. Taken from cysteine to phenylalanine, the CDR3 has 14 residues. The DNA shown is the 42-base CDR3, in frame from base 1. Cut back by 4 bases and 0 bases, the V and J ends lie 6 bases apart. As encoded in the germline V gene, CDR1 is MNHEY while CDR2 is SVGEGT.